The 11 T cell receptor beta chains given below trace back to one sample, sequenced in a study of T cells in women clearing cervical HPV infection. TCRdb's table, derived via immunoSEQ multiplex PCR, lists solely in-frame clones and lacks some. Its table lists 20,000 to 25,000 clones. The sequenced sample was blood buffy coat. The receptors here all came from a woman aged 18 to 75 with a cervical HPV16 infection that either progressed to CIN3+ or cleared (not recorded which).

A remark on this clone: At one end the junction does not follow the germline gene, possibly because of a read error. The read halts 3 residues ahead of the CDR3 end, with the missing end drawn from the germline J gene. The genes are TRBV4-2 and TRBJ2-3, with TRBD1 matching 9 bases. The germline CDR1 and CDR2 sequences are LGHNA and YNFKEQ. CDR3 length: 16 amino acids. The sequenced part of the CDR3 DNA is TGCGCCAGCAGCCAAGACAGGGGGGACGGGGGAGATACG. This sequence encodes CASSQDRGDGGDT. The whole CDR3 reads CASSQDRGDGGDTQYF.

With regard to this clone: Coverage ceases 3 residues before the CDR3 finishes, and the germline J gene fills in the end. V usage is TRBV14 and J usage is TRBJ2-7, with a weak D call TRBD2 (5 bases). Germline V gene lookup returns CDR1 SGHDN and CDR2 FVKESK. V shed 4 bases and J shed 4 bases, with 17 bases lying between them. The CDR3 has 15 residues. Incomplete CDR3 DNA: TGTGCCAGCAGCCGAGATAACGCAAGAGGGTACGAG. It yields the protein CASSRDNARGYE. The complete CDR3 sequence is CASSRDNARGYEQYF.

As to this clone: Coverage ceases 3 residues before the CDR3 finishes, and the germline J gene fills in the end. The chain recombines TRBV9 with TRBJ2-1, with D tentatively TRBD2 (7 bases). The germline V gene encodes CDR1 SGDLS and CDR2 YYNGEE. This CDR3 region has 15 residues. V was trimmed by 4 bases and J by 4 bases, leaving 15 bases between them. The chain's CDR3 is CASSLRGAQYNEQFF. The sequenced CDR3 bases are TGTGCCAGCAGCCTCCGGGGGGCCCAATACAATGAG. Combining the CDR3 with reference TRBV9 and TRBJ2-1 gives the whole variable domain DSGVTQTPKHLITATGQRVTLRCSPRSGDLSVYWYQQSLDQGLQFLIQYYNGEERAKGNILERFSAQQFPDLHSELNLSSLELGDSALYFCASSLRGAQYNEQFFGPGTRLTVL.

Worth noting for this clone: The read stops 3 residues short of the end of the CDR3; the missing end is completed from the germline J gene. This chain joins TRBV18 and TRBJ2-6; 7 bases are shared with TRBD2. This CDR3 is 19 amino acids long. The germline CDR1 and CDR2 sequences are KGHSH and LQKENI. Trimming took 3 bases from V and 0 from J; bases not matched to a gene: 11. CDR3 bases read: TGTGCCAGCTCACCCCTCATAGCGGGCACCACCTCTGGGGCCAACGTC. It is translated as CASSPLIAGTTSGANV. The CDR3 in full is CASSPLIAGTTSGANVLTF.

As for this clone: The read stops 3 residues short of the end of the CDR3; the missing end is completed from the germline J gene. The chain links TRBV6-2 or TRBV6-3 to TRBJ2-3; 9 bases align to TRBD2. V lost 2 bases and J lost 1; bases outside the gene matches: 7. Germline V gene sequence: CDR1 MNHEY, CDR2 SVGEGT. CDR3 size: 17 residues. The sequenced part of the CDR3 DNA is TGTGCCAGCAGTTACGGCCTAGCGGGATGGGGCACAGATACG. This codes for CASSYGLAGWGTDT. The CDR3 in its entirety is CASSYGLAGWGTDTQYF.

Remarks on this clone: Read sequence stops 3 residues before the CDR3 end, and the germline J gene provides the missing end. This chain connects TRBV2 to TRBJ2-2; TRBD2 matches 7 bases. The CDR3 sequence is 14 residues long. Trimming at V came to 6 bases and at J to 4 bases, leaving 5 bases not matched to a gene. In germline, CDR1 is SNHLY, CDR2 FYNNEI. Incomplete CDR3 DNA: TGTGCCAGCAGCTGGGAGGGGAGCACCGGGGAG. It specifies CASSWEGSTGE. The CDR3 reads in full as CASSWEGSTGELFF.

As regards this clone: The CDR3 extends 3 residues past the end of the read, so its final part is completed from the germline J gene. The rearrangement joins TRBV5-1 to TRBJ2-5, with a tentative D call TRBD2 (6 bases). CDR1 SGHRS and CDR2 YFSETQ come from the germline V gene. Trimming took 4 bases from V and 1 from J, leaving 11 bases between them. The CDR3 extends over 14 amino acids. The DNA read from the CDR3 is TGCGCCAGCAGCATAGGGACTTCCCAAGAGACC. Translating gives CASSIGTSQET. The full CDR3 protein reads CASSIGTSQETQYF.

Note on this clone: The read terminates 3 residues ahead of where the CDR3 ends, so the germline J gene completes it. The chain couples TRBV30 to TRBJ1-4, with D perhaps TRBD1 (6 bases). Per germline, CDR1 GTSNPN and CDR2 SVGIG (reference sequence). V was cut by 2 bases and J by 7 bases, with 14 bases left in between. This CDR3 spans 14 amino acids. The sequenced part of the CDR3 DNA is TGTGCCTGGAGTTTGAGGGGGTTGAGTGAAAAA. Translated: CAWSLRGLSEK. The full CDR3 is CAWSLRGLSEKLFF.

The CDR3 reads CSARLRGTYEQYF. Incomplete CDR3 DNA: TGCAGTGCTAGACTACGGGGTACCTACGAG. This chain links TRBV20-1 with TRBJ2-7; D possibly corresponds to TRBD2 (5 bases). Read coverage stops 3 residues before the CDR3 terminus; the germline J gene supplies the remainder. The V end lost 2 bases, the J end lost 2 bases, and 10 bases lay between the germline ends. The length of the CDR3 is 13 residues. The germline V gene encodes CDR1 DFQATT and CDR2 SNEGSKA (reference sequence).

Regarding this clone: The CDR3 extends 3 residues past the end of the read, so its final part is completed from the germline J gene. The chain links TRBV6-1 to TRBJ1-2; D remains unclear. Germline loops: CDR1 MNHNS, CDR2 SASEGT. The germline V and J ends were trimmed by 0 bases and 7 bases, with 15 bases remaining between them. This CDR3 comprises 15 residues. CDR3 in amino acids: CASSEAGPRQRGYTF. Incomplete CDR3 DNA: TGTGCCAGCAGTGAAGCCGGTCCACGCCAGCGTGGC.

Regarding this clone: The CDR3 goes on 3 residues after the read ends, and that part is filled in from the germline J gene. The V call is TRBV19, the J call TRBJ1-2; TRBD1 matches at 7 bases. Germline CDR1 LNHDA, CDR2 SQIVND (reference sequence). After removal of 6 bases from V and 3 bases from J, the junction contained 10 bases not matched to a gene. This CDR3 contains 15 residues. Partial CDR3 DNA: TGTGCCAGTAGATTAACAGGGGCGCAGGACTATGGC. It codes for CASRLTGAQDYG. The entire CDR3 is CASRLTGAQDYGYTF.